Following are 23 T cell receptor beta chains from one sample sequenced in a study of blood T cells in healthy people across ages. A second about 6 to 12 cycle PCR used barcoded and J-beta primers. TCRdb re-derived calls from the 5' RACE reads in MiXCR, one entry per CDR3 protein. The sample contains some 760,000 distinct CDR3 sequences, around 25% of which appear only once. The sample also formed part of further work on T cells of mothers and their children.

The specimen sequenced was blood. The receptors shown here come from a boy younger than 18 in good health.

This chain connects TRBV9 to TRBJ2-1, with 7 nucleotides matching TRBD2. After removal of 2 bases from V and 5 bases from J, the junction contained 4 bases not matched to a gene. Germline V gene sequence: CDR1 SGDLS, CDR2 YYNGEE. This CDR3 has 14 residues. DNA of the CDR3: TGTGCCAGCAGCGTGGGGGGGAGCAACAATGAGCAGTTCTTC. This codes for CASSVGGSNNEQFF. Together with reference TRBV9 and TRBJ2-1, the CDR3 gives the full variable domain: DSGVTQTPKHLITATGQRVTLRCSPRSGDLSVYWYQQSLDQGLQFLIQYYNGEERAKGNILERFSAQQFPDLHSELNLSSLELGDSALYFCASSVGGSNNEQFFGPGTRLTVL.

The CDR3 region has the DNA TGCAGTGCTACTATATTAGGCCTTAGCCCCTACAATGAGCAGTTCTTC. Amino acids: CSATILGLSPYNEQFF. This rearrangement joins TRBV20-1 to TRBJ2-1; no clear D. Germline CDR1 reads DFQATT; CDR2 reads SNEGSKA (reference sequence). Trimming stripped 4 bases from V and 2 bases from J, with 18 bases between. This CDR3 comprises 16 residues.

There are a few counts of this clonotype. This rearrangement joins TRBV6-2 or TRBV6-3 to TRBJ2-3; D gene uncertain. The CDR3 is made up of 13 amino acids. V lost 2 bases, J lost 8 bases, and 11 bases lay in between. Germline V gene lookup returns CDR1 MNHEY and CDR2 SVGEGT. DNA for the CDR3: TGTGCCAGCAGTTACGGGGAAGTTCCTACGCAGTATTTT. The encoded protein is CASSYGEVPTQYF.

This clonotype was observed a handful of times. The chain couples TRBV12-3 or TRBV12-4 to TRBJ1-1, with D unresolved. The length of the CDR3 is 13 residues. V lost 5 bases and J lost 0, with 7 bases in between. The CDR3 loop reads CASSPQMNTEAFF. The CDR3 bases are TGTGCCAGCAGTCCCCAAATGAACACTGAAGCTTTCTTT.

This chain joins TRBV20-1 and TRBJ2-5; D perhaps matches TRBD2 (6 bases). The CDR3 extends over 14 amino acids. Germline CDR1 is DFQATT and CDR2 is SNEGSKA (reference sequence). The V end lost 0 bases, the J end lost 5 bases, and 13 bases lay between the germline ends. Here the CDR3 DNA reads TGCAGTGCTAGAGATAGGGCGGGATGGGAGACCCAGTACTTC. Translated, it gives CSARDRAGWETQYF.

The chain has TRBV6-6 and TRBJ1-5; 8 nucleotides agree with TRBD1. With V trimmed by 6 bases and J by 5 bases, 3 bases remained unmatched. Looked up from germline, CDR1 is MNHNY and CDR2 is SVGAGI (reference sequence). The CDR3 has 13 amino acids. CDR3 residues: CASRPQGDQPQHF. The CDR3 nucleotides read TGTGCCAGCAGACCACAGGGGGATCAGCCCCAGCATTTT.

J is TRBJ2-5 and V is TRBV7-2; weak D call: TRBD2 (5 bases). The CDR3 runs 16 residues. Germline lookup yields CDR1 SGHTA and CDR2 FQGNSA. Trimming shortened V by 1 base and J by 4 bases, and 16 bases separated the two germline ends. CDR3 loop: CASSLVGGGTTETQYF. The CDR3 DNA reads TGTGCCAGCAGCTTAGTCGGCGGAGGAACTACAGAGACCCAGTACTTC.

In the case of this clonotype: At one end the junction does not follow the germline gene, possibly because of a read error. The chain uses TRBV6-6 and TRBJ2-6; 8 nucleotides line up with TRBD1. Germline lookup yields CDR1 MNHNY and CDR2 SVGAGI (reference sequence). The CDR3 covers 17 residues. The CDR3: CASSRGQEDSGANALTF. In DNA form, the CDR3 reads TGTGCCAGCAGTCGGGGACAGGAAGACTCTGGGGCCAACGCCCTGACTTTC.

This clonotype was observed a few times. V gene TRBV6-1 combines with J gene TRBJ1-2, with 7 bases aligning to TRBD1. Germline lookup yields CDR1 MNHNS and CDR2 SASEGT. V was clipped by 6 bases and J by 5 bases; unmatched bases: 9. The CDR3 length is 14 residues. The CDR3 DNA reads TGTGCCAGCAGCCAGGGGGACAGTATTTATGGCTACACCTTC. Its translation: CASSQGDSIYGYTF.

This clonotype has only a few counts. The rearrangement uses TRBV12-3 or TRBV12-4 and TRBJ1-4, with 8 bases matching TRBD1. The ends lost 4 bases at V and 7 bases at J; junction bases unmatched: 8. This CDR3 has 15 residues. CDR3 in amino acids: CASSWMTGEGEKLFF. Written as DNA, the CDR3 is TGTGCCAGCAGTTGGATGACAGGGGAAGGTGAAAAACTGTTTTTT.

This clonotype was seen only once. Given the absence of the conserved phenylalanine or tryptophan at the CDR3 end, a read error is likely. V and J are TRBV3-1 and TRBJ2-7; 7 bases fit TRBD1. The CDR3 is 12 residues long. In germline, CDR1 is LGHDT, CDR2 YNNKEL (reference sequence). Losses at the gene ends were 3 bases for V and 6 bases for J; bases not matched to a gene: 2. CDR3 sequence: CASSHRQGEQYS. The CDR3 coding sequence is TGTGCCAGCAGCCACCGACAGGGCGAGCAGTACTCC.

In its sample, this clonotype was seen a few times. The chain joins TRBV4-2 to TRBJ1-4, with D tentatively TRBD1 (6 bases). This CDR3 has 17 amino acids. The germline V and J ends were trimmed by 1 base and 0 bases, with 12 bases remaining between them. Germline V gives CDR1 LGHNA, CDR2 YNFKEQ. For the CDR3, the DNA is TGTGCCAGCAGCCAAGTTCGGGGGGGCACAACTAATGAAAAACTGTTTTTT. Its protein is CASSQVRGGTTNEKLFF.

This clonotype was picked up a small number of times. The V and J genes are TRBV6-2 or TRBV6-3 and TRBJ2-7; TRBD1 agrees at 8 bases. Losses at the gene ends were 8 bases for V and 3 bases for J; bases not matched to a gene: 9. From germline, CDR1 is MNHEY and CDR2 SVGEGT. This CDR3 has 14 residues. The CDR3 spells CASGDRQGSYEQYF. CDR3 bases: TGTGCCAGCGGGGATCGACAGGGGAGCTACGAGCAGTACTTC.

The chain has TRBV4-2 and TRBJ2-6; D is unresolved. Germline CDR1 and CDR2: LGHNA and YNFKEQ. V was shortened by 1 base and J by 0 bases, with 13 bases between the two germline ends. This CDR3 region has 18 residues. The CDR3 sequence is CASSQGGTPSSGANVLTF. The CDR3, as DNA: TGTGCCAGCAGCCAAGGAGGCACACCAAGCTCTGGGGCCAACGTCCTGACTTTC.

This clonotype was observed a handful of times. J is TRBJ2-3 and V is TRBV13, with D uncertain. CDR3 size: 15 residues. The germline V gene has CDR1 PRHDT and CDR2 FYEKMQ (reference sequence). V was shortened by 5 bases and J by 3 bases, with 15 bases between the two germline ends. In nucleotides, the CDR3 is TGTGCCAGCAGCACAACTAACCTCAGGACAGATACGCAGTATTTT. This codes for CASSTTNLRTDTQYF.

This clonotype appeared a few times. This sequence joins TRBV11-2 and TRBJ2-1; D remains unclear. This CDR3 contains 12 residues. V was trimmed by 2 bases and J by 9 bases, leaving 8 bases between them. From germline, CDR1 is SGHAT and CDR2 FQNNGV. DNA of the CDR3: TGTGCCAGCAGCTTAATACTACCTGAGCAGTTCTTC. It yields the protein CASSLILPEQFF.

In its sample, this clonotype was seen a few times. CDR3 sequence: CASSPGGTTEAFF. CDR3 DNA: TGTGCCAGCAGCCCCGGCGGGACGACTGAAGCTTTCTTT. V and J are TRBV7-2 and TRBJ1-1, with a possible D match to TRBD1 (5 bases). The ends were cut back, 5 bases at V and 5 bases at J, with 12 bases in the middle. The CDR3 has 13 residues. Germline CDR1 is SGHTA and CDR2 is FQGNSA. The full variable domain, completed using reference TRBV7-2 and TRBJ1-1, is GAGVSQSPSNKVTEKGKDVELRCDPISGHTALYWYRQSLGQGLEFLIYFQGNSAPDKSGLPSDRFSAERTGGSVSTLTIQRTQQEDSAVYLCASSPGGTTEAFFGQGTRLTVV.

This clonotype was detected only a few times. This chain connects TRBV20-1 to TRBJ2-5; 9 bases fit TRBD2. Near its end, the DNA agrees better with TRBJ2-1, so the J call may be wrong. Germline V gene sequence: CDR1 DFQATT, CDR2 SNEGSKA (reference sequence). The CDR3 spans 14 residues. The CDR3 region has the DNA TGCAGTGCTAGAGGCGGGGGGGCCTCGAATGAGCAGTTCTTC. This translates into CSARGGGASNEQFF.

The chain has TRBV5-5 and TRBJ2-7; 9 nucleotides agree with TRBD2. The CDR3 extends over 14 amino acids. CDR1 and CDR2 (germline): SGHKS, YYEKEE (reference sequence). With V trimmed by 7 bases and J by 2 bases, 7 bases remained unmatched. CDR3 loop: CASGWAGGPYEQYF. CDR3 bases: TGTGCCAGCGGTTGGGCGGGAGGGCCCTACGAGCAGTACTTC.

The genes are TRBV12-5 and TRBJ2-3; no clear D. The CDR3 totals 14 residues. V dropped 8 bases and J dropped 0 bases, with 12 bases sitting between them. In germline, CDR1 is LGHNT, CDR2 FRNRAP. CDR3 protein: CASSPHSSTDTQYF. The CDR3 DNA follows: TGTGCTAGTAGTCCCCATTCTAGCACAGATACGCAGTATTTT.

This clonotype was seen only a few times. The V gene is TRBV12-3 or TRBV12-4, the J gene TRBJ1-5; 7 nucleotides line up with TRBD1. CDR3 size: 12 residues. Germline trimming cut 3 bases from V and 13 bases from J; bases unmatched to any gene: 6. CDR3 sequence (DNA): TGTGCCAGCAGTTTCAGGGAGGGGGCTCAGCATTTT. Its protein product is CASSFREGAQHF.

This clonotype has more than one count but fewer than ten. The V gene is TRBV29-1, the J gene TRBJ2-1; D might be TRBD1 (6 bases). The V gene lost 7 bases and the J gene lost 6 bases, with 16 bases spanning the gap. Looked up from germline, CDR1 is SQVTM and CDR2 is ANQGSEA. The CDR3 loop spans 13 amino acids. CDR3 sequence: CSDRLQGGNEQFF. In DNA, the CDR3 is TGCAGCGATAGGTTACAGGGCGGCAATGAGCAGTTCTTC.

The CDR3 DNA reads as TGCAGTGCTAGGCGCGGCCCAACTAATGAAAAACTGTTTTTT. Translating gives CSARRGPTNEKLFF. The gene calls are TRBV20-1 and TRBJ1-4; D remains ambiguous. Per the germline V gene, CDR1 is DFQATT and CDR2 is SNEGSKA (reference sequence). The CDR3 contains 14 residues. V was cut by 3 bases and J by 0 bases, with 8 bases left in between.